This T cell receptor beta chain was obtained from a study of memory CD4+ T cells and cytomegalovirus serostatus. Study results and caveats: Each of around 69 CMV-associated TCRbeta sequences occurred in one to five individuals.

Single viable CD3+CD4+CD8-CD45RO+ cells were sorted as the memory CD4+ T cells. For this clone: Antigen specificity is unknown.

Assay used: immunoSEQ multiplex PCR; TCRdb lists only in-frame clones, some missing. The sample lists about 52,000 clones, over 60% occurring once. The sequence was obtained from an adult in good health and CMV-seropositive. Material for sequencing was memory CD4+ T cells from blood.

In nucleotides, the CDR3 is TGTGCCAGTAGTCAATCCAGCCAAGAGACCCAGTACTTC. Amino acid sequence: CASSQSSQETQYF. V and J are TRBV19 and TRBJ2-5; D uncertain. CDR1 and CDR2 (germline): LNHDA, SQIVND (reference sequence). The V end was cut by 5 bases, the J end by 1 base, with 8 bases between. The CDR3 is 13 amino acids.